A selection of T cell receptor beta chains follows, all from one sample in a study of blood T cell repertoires in COVID-19. The table came from immunoSEQ multiplex PCR; TCRdb's copy has only in-frame clones and leaves some out. The sample has 130,000 or so clones, over 75% seen once. Sequencing was done on a sample of peripheral blood. All receptors come from a woman aged 65 to 85 with acute or convalescent COVID-19. Both conserved end residues are part of each CDR3. Fields, in order: J gene, clone size, D gene, V gene, CDR3 DNA, CDR3 protein. A D gene is named only where the DNA matches it firmly. Expanded clones get a size class; other rows say once, few or many, or leave the size out.

j_call: TRBJ1-1
clone_size: .
d_call: .
v_call: TRBV4-2
cdr3_nt: TGTGCCAGCAGCCTATACACTGAAGCTTTCTTT
cdr3_aa: CASSLYTEAFF

j_call: TRBJ2-5
clone_size: .
d_call: TRBD2
v_call: TRBV4-1
cdr3_nt: TGCGCCAGCACTATGACTAGCTCAGAGGGGGAGACCCAGTACTTC
cdr3_aa: CASTMTSSEGETQYF

j_call: TRBJ2-1
clone_size: .
d_call: TRBD2
v_call: TRBV4-1
cdr3_nt: TGCGCCAGCAGCCAGAATAGCGGGGGGGCTTACAATGAGCAGTTCTTC
cdr3_aa: CASSQNSGGAYNEQFF

j_call: TRBJ2-7
clone_size: .
d_call: .
v_call: TRBV7-9
cdr3_nt: TGTGCCAGCAGCATATCGCCCGGCGAGCAGTACTTC
cdr3_aa: CASSISPGEQYF

j_call: TRBJ1-4
clone_size: .
d_call: .
v_call: TRBV29-1
cdr3_nt: TGCAGCGTTTCCCGAGGCGGTGAAAAACTGTTTTTT
cdr3_aa: CSVSRGGEKLFF

j_call: TRBJ2-5
clone_size: .
d_call: TRBD1
v_call: TRBV6-2/TRBV6-3
cdr3_nt: TGTGCCAGCAGTTACAGCCTGGGACAGTCACAAGAGACCCAGTACTTC
cdr3_aa: CASSYSLGQSQETQYF

j_call: TRBJ2-1
clone_size: .
d_call: .
v_call: TRBV7-6
cdr3_nt: TGTGCCAGCAGCTTTTCTTCCTACAATGAGCAGTTCTTC
cdr3_aa: CASSFSSYNEQFF

j_call: TRBJ2-1
clone_size: .
d_call: .
v_call: TRBV19
cdr3_nt: TGTGCCAGTAGTATAGGGCTACAGGGGAGGAATGAGCAGTTCTTC
cdr3_aa: CASSIGLQGRNEQFF

j_call: TRBJ2-1
clone_size: .
d_call: TRBD2
v_call: TRBV3-1/TRBV3-2
cdr3_nt: TGTGCCAGCAGCCATTCTAGCGGGGGGGGATACAATGAGCAGTTCTTC
cdr3_aa: CASSHSSGGGYNEQFF

j_call: TRBJ2-2
clone_size: .
d_call: .
v_call: TRBV7-2
cdr3_nt: TGTGCCAGCAGCTTAAACGGGGGAGCGAACACCGGGGAGCTGTTTTTT
cdr3_aa: CASSLNGGANTGELFF

j_call: TRBJ1-1
clone_size: few
d_call: .
v_call: TRBV18
cdr3_nt: TGTGCCAGCTCACCCGCCCACATGAACACTGAAGCTTTCTTT
cdr3_aa: CASSPAHMNTEAFF

j_call: TRBJ2-7
clone_size: few
d_call: .
v_call: TRBV13
cdr3_nt: TGTGCCAGCAGCTTCCGGGACACGGGGTACGAGCAGTACTTC
cdr3_aa: CASSFRDTGYEQYF

j_call: TRBJ1-2
clone_size: .
d_call: TRBD1
v_call: TRBV5-1
cdr3_nt: TGCGCCAGCAGCTTCCGGGACAGGAGATTCTATGGCTACACCTTC
cdr3_aa: CASSFRDRRFYGYTF

j_call: TRBJ1-1
clone_size: .
d_call: TRBD1
v_call: TRBV6-5
cdr3_nt: TGTGCCAGCAGTTCAGGGGGGACTGAAGCTTTCTTT
cdr3_aa: CASSSGGTEAFF

j_call: TRBJ1-1
clone_size: .
d_call: TRBD1
v_call: TRBV5-4
cdr3_nt: TGTGCCAGCAGCTTGGTTGGGACAGGGGGCAGGGTGGCTTTCTTT
cdr3_aa: CASSLVGTGGRVAFF

j_call: TRBJ1-2
clone_size: .
d_call: TRBD1
v_call: TRBV10-2
cdr3_nt: TGCGCCAGCAGTGCACAGGGGCTTGGCTATGGCTACACCTTC
cdr3_aa: CASSAQGLGYGYTF